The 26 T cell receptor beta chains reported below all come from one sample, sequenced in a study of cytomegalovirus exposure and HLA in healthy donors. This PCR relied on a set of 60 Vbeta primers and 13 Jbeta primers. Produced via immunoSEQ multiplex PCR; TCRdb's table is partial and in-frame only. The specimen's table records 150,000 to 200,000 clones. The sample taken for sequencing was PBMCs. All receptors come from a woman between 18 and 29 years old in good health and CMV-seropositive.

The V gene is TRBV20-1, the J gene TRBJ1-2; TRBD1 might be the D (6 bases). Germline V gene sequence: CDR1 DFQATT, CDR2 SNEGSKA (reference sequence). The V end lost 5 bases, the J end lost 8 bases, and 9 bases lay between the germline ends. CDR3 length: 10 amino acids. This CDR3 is CSAPGDGYTF. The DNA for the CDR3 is TGCAGTGCTCCAGGGGACGGCTACACCTTC.

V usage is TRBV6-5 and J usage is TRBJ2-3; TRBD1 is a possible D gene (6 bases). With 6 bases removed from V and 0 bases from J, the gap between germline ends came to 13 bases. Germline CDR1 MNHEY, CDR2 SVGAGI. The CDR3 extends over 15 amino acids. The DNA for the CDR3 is TGTGCCAGCAGATTACAGGGTTCTAGCACAGATACGCAGTATTTT. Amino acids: CASRLQGSSTDTQYF.

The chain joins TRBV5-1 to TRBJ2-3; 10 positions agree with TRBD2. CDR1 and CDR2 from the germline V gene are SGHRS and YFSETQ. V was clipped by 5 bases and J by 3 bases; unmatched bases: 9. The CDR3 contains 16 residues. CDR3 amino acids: CASRLAGASSTDTQYF. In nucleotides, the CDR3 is TGCGCCAGCAGGCTAGCGGGGGCCAGTAGTACAGATACGCAGTATTTT.

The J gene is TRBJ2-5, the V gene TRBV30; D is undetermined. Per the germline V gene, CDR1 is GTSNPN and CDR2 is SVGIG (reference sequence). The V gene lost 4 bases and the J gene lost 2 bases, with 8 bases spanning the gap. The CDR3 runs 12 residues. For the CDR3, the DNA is TGTGCCTGGAACACAATACAAGAGACCCAGTACTTC. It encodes CAWNTIQETQYF.

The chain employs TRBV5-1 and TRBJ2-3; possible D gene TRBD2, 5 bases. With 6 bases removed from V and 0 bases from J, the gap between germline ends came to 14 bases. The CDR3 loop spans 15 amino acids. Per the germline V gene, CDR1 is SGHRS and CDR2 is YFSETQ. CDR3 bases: TGCGCCAGCACGCGGACTGGTACTAGCACAGATACGCAGTATTTT. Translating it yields CASTRTGTSTDTQYF.

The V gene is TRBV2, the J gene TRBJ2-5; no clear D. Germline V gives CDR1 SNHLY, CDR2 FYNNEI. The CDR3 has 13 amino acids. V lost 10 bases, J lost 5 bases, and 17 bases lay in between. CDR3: CATAVLLLETQYF. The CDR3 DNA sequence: TGTGCCACCGCTGTACTACTCCTTGAGACCCAGTACTTC.

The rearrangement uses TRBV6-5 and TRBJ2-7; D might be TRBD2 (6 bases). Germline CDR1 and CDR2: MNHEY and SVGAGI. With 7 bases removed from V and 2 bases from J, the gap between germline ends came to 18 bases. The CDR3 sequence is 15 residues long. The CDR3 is CASTPPGRETYEQYF. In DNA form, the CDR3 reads TGTGCCAGCACTCCCCCGGGACGGGAGACCTACGAGCAGTACTTC.

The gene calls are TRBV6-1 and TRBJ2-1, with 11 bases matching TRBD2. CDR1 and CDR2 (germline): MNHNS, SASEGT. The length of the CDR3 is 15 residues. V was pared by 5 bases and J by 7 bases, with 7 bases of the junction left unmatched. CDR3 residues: CASSKGLAVINEQFF. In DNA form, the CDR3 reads TGTGCCAGCAGTAAGGGACTAGCGGTGATTAATGAGCAGTTCTTC.

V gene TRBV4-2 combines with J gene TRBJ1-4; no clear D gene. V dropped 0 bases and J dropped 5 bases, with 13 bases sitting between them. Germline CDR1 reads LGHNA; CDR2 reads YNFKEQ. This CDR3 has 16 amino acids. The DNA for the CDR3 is TGTGCCAGCAGCCAAGAGGTACAGAATAGGAATGAAAAACTGTTTTTT. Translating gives CASSQEVQNRNEKLFF.

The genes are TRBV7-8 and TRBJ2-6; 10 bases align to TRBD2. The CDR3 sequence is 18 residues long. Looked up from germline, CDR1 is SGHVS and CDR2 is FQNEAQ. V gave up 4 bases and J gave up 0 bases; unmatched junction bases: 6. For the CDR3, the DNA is TGTGCCAGCAGCTGGGGACTAGCGAGACTCTCTGGGGCCAACGTCCTGACTTTC. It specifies CASSWGLARLSGANVLTF.

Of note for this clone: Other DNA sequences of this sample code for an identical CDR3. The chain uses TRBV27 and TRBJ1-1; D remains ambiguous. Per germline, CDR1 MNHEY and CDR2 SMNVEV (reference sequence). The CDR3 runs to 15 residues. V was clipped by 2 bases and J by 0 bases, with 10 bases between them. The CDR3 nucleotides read TGTGCCAGCAGTTTAGGAGCGGGCTTGAACACTGAAGCTTTCTTT. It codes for CASSLGAGLNTEAFF.

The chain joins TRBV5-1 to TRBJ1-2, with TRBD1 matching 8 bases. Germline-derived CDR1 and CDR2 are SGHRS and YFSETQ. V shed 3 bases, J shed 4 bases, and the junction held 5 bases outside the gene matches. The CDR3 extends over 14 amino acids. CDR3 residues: CASSWDRTAYGYTF. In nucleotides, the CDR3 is TGCGCCAGCAGCTGGGACAGGACGGCCTATGGCTACACCTTC.

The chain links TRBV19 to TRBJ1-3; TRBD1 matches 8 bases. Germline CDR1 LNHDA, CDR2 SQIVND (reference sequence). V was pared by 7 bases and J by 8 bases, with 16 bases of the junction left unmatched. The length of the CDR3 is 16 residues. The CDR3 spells CASTQYRQGPPDTIYF. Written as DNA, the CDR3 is TGTGCCAGTACCCAATACCGACAGGGGCCCCCCGACACCATATATTTT.

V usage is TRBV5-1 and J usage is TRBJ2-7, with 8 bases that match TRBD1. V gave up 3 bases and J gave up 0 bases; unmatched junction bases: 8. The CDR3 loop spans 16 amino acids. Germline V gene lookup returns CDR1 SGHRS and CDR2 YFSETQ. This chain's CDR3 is CASSWGDRGDSYEQYF. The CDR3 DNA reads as TGCGCCAGCAGCTGGGGAGACAGGGGTGACTCCTACGAGCAGTACTTC.

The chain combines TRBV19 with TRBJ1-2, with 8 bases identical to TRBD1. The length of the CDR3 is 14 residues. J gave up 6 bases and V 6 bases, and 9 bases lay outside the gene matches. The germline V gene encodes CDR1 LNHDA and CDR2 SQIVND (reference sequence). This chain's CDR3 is CASRRVDREDGYTF. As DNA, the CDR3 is TGTGCCAGTAGGAGGGTGGACAGGGAGGATGGCTACACCTTC.

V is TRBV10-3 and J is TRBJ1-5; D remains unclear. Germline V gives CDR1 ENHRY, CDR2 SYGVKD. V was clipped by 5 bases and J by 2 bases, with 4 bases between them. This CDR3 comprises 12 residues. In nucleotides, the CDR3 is TGTGCCATCAGTCAGGGCAATCAGCCCCAGCATTTT. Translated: CAISQGNQPQHF.

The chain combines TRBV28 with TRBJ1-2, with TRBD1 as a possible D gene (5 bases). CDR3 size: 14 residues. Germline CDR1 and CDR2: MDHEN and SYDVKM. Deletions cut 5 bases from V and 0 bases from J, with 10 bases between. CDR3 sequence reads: CASSPSDTNYGYTF. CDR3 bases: TGTGCCAGCAGTCCCTCGGACACTAACTATGGCTACACCTTC.

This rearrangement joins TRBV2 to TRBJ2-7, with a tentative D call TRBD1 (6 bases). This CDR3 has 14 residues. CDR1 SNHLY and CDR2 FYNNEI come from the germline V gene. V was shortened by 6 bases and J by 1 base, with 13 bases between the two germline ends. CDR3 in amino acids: CASSAQRGSYEQYF. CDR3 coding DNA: TGTGCCAGCAGCGCCCAAAGGGGGTCCTACGAGCAGTACTTC.

CDR3 DNA: TGTGCCAGCACCCTAGCGGGAGGTCGGGCAGATACGCAGTATTTT. Encoded protein: CASTLAGGRADTQYF. This sequence joins TRBV7-2 and TRBJ2-3, with 11 bases that match TRBD2. The CDR3 runs to 15 residues. Germline-derived CDR1 and CDR2 are SGHTA and FQGNSA. V dropped 7 bases and J dropped 4; count of bases not matched to a gene: 7. The full variable domain, its missing parts supplied by reference TRBV7-2 and TRBJ2-3, is GAGVSQSPSNKVTEKGKDVELRCDPISGHTALYWYRQSLGQGLEFLIYFQGNSAPDKSGLPSDRFSAERTGGSVSTLTIQRTQQEDSAVYLCASTLAGGRADTQYFGPGTRLTVL.

The CDR3 here is CAISGGAGGIYEQYF. CDR3 sequence (DNA): TGTGCCATCAGTGGGGGAGCGGGGGGTATATACGAGCAGTACTTC. The chain recombines TRBV10-3 with TRBJ2-7; 9 bases map to TRBD2. This CDR3 is 15 amino acids long. Germline CDR1 reads ENHRY; CDR2 reads SYGVKD. The V and J ends lost 4 bases and 4 bases, in that order; junction bases with no gene match: 8.

CDR3 DNA: TGTGCCAGCAGTTTGGATGGAGATAACTATGGCTACACCTTC. Translated, it gives CASSLDGDNYGYTF. The genes are TRBV28 and TRBJ1-2; D remains ambiguous. Trimming left V 3 bases short and J 1 base short, with 9 bases between. The germline V gene encodes CDR1 MDHEN and CDR2 SYDVKM. The CDR3 is made up of 14 amino acids.

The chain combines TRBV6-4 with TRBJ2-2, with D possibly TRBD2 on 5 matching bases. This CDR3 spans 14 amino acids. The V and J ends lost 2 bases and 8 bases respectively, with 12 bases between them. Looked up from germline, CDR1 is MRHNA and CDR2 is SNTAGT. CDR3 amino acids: CASSDPGETGELFF. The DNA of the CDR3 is TGTGCCAGCAGTGACCCCGGGGAGACTGGGGAGCTGTTTTTT.

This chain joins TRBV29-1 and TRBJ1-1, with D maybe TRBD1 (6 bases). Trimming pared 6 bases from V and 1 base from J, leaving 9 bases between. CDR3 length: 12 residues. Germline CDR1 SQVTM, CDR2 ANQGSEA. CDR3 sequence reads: CSVMTGNTEAFF. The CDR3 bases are TGCAGCGTCATGACAGGGAACACTGAAGCTTTCTTT. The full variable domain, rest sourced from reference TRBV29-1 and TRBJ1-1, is SAVISQKPSRDICQRGTSLTIQCQVDSQVTMMFWYRQQPGQSLTLIATANQGSEATYESGFVIDKFPISRPNLTFSTLTVSNMSPEDSSIYLCSVMTGNTEAFFGQGTRLTVV.

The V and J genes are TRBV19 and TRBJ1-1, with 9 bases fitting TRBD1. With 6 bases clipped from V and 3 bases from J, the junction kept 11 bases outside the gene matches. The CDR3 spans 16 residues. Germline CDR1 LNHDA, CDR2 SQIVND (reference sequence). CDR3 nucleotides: TGTGCCAGTAGGCATGACCTGGGGACAGGGCACACTGAAGCTTTCTTT. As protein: CASRHDLGTGHTEAFF.

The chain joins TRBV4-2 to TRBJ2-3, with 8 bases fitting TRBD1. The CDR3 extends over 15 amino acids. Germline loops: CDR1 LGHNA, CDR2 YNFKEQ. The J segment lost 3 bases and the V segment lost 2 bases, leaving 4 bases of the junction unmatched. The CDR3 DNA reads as TGTGCCAGCAGCCAACAGGGGGCTCGTACAGATACGCAGTATTTT. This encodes CASSQQGARTDTQYF.

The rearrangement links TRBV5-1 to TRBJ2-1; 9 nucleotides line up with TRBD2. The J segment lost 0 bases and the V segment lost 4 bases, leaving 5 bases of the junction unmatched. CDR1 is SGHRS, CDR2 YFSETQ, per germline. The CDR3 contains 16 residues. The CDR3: CASSPGREGSYNEQFF. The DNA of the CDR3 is TGCGCCAGCAGCCCAGGGCGGGAGGGCTCCTACAATGAGCAGTTCTTC.